A single sample gave rise to the 18 T cell receptor beta chains below, sequenced in a study of blood T cell repertoires in COVID-19. The repertoire was sequenced with immunoSEQ multiplex PCR; TCRdb's copy has only in-frame clones and lacks some. The sample lists 200,000 to 300,000 clones; around 87% were seen once. The sample consisted of peripheral blood. Every receptor here comes from an older woman with COVID-19, enrolled during active disease.

V is TRBV5-4 and J is TRBJ2-3; D unclear. The length of the CDR3 is 15 residues. Germline CDR1 SGHNT, CDR2 YYREEE (reference sequence). V lost 4 bases to trimming and J lost 4 bases, with 16 bases between them. The CDR3 sequence is CASSLRLAIADTQYF. CDR3 nucleotide sequence: TGTGCCAGCAGCCTAAGACTCGCAATCGCAGATACGCAGTATTTT.

The rearrangement uses TRBV5-4 and TRBJ1-6; D might be TRBD1 (6 bases). Germline CDR1 SGHNT, CDR2 YYREEE (reference sequence). V was cut by 4 bases and J by 2 bases, with 10 bases left in between. The CDR3 has 15 residues. The CDR3 nucleotides read TGTGCCAGCAGCGGAGGACAGACCTATAATTCACCCCTCCACTTT. Protein: CASSGGQTYNSPLHF.

The rearrangement links TRBV6-5 to TRBJ2-3; weak D call: TRBD2 (6 bases). Germline V lookup: CDR1 MNHEY, CDR2 SVGAGI. V lost 8 bases and J lost 5, with 17 bases in between. The CDR3 is 14 amino acids. The CDR3 sequence is CASSRGGGEDTQYF. The CDR3 coding sequence is TGTGCCAGCTCTCGGGGAGGAGGCGAAGATACGCAGTATTTT.

V is TRBV5-8 and J is TRBJ1-3; 8 positions match TRBD1. V was clipped by 3 bases and J by 0 bases; unmatched bases: 2. The CDR3 has 15 residues. The germline V gene encodes CDR1 SGHTS and CDR2 YDEGEE. CDR3 amino acids: CASSWDRSSGNTIYF. In DNA, the CDR3 is TGTGCCAGCAGCTGGGACAGGAGCTCTGGAAACACCATATATTTT.

The rearrangement uses TRBV18 and TRBJ2-5, with D possibly matching TRBD2 (5 bases). Germline CDR1 KGHSH, CDR2 LQKENI. Trimming left V 6 bases short and J 4 bases short, with 12 bases between. The CDR3 loop spans 13 amino acids. Here the CDR3 reads CASSFGGGETQYF. The CDR3 DNA is TGTGCCAGCTCGTTCGGCGGAGGAGAGACCCAGTACTTC. Based on the CDR3 plus reference TRBV18 and TRBJ2-5, the full variable domain is NAGVMQNPRHLVRRRGQEARLRCSPMKGHSHVYWYRQLPEEGLKFMVYLQKENIIDESGMPKERFSAEFPKEGPSILRIQQVVRGDSAAYFCASSFGGGETQYFGPGTRLLVL.

This chain links TRBV28 with TRBJ2-1; the D is unclear. The CDR3 is made up of 11 amino acids. Between the trimmed V and J ends, which lost 7 bases and 5 bases, there was a span of 6 bases. Germline V gives CDR1 MDHEN, CDR2 SYDVKM. DNA for the CDR3: TGTGCCAGCAAACAAAACAATGAGCAGTTCTTC. This codes for CASKQNNEQFF.

The V and J genes are TRBV19 and TRBJ1-2, with D unresolved. Looked up from germline, CDR1 is LNHDA and CDR2 is SQIVND (reference sequence). The length of the CDR3 is 12 residues. Deletions cut 1 base from V and 8 bases from J, with 8 bases between. CDR3 residues: CASSIAGRGYTF. CDR3 nucleotides: TGTGCCAGTAGTATAGCAGGCCGAGGCTACACCTTC.

This clone was seen just once. The chain couples TRBV10-3 to TRBJ2-1; 10 bases line up with TRBD2. V trimming: 3 bases; J trimming: 7 bases; junction bases outside the gene matches: 18. The CDR3 has 19 amino acids. From germline, CDR1 is ENHRY and CDR2 SYGVKD. The CDR3 DNA is TGTGCCATCAGTGAAAATAGCGGGAGGCCCGGGTGGGTGAAGAATGAGCAGTTCTTC. Encoded protein: CAISENSGRPGWVKNEQFF.

This chain links TRBV28 with TRBJ2-2; 8 bases agree with TRBD2. Trimming cost V 2 bases and J 1 base; bases outside gene matches: 3. There are 16 residues in the CDR3. In germline, CDR1 is MDHEN, CDR2 SYDVKM. CDR3: CASSLLTSGNTGELFF. CDR3 DNA: TGTGCCAGCAGTTTACTTACTAGCGGGAACACCGGGGAGCTGTTTTTT.

J is TRBJ1-5 and V is TRBV19; 11 bases are a match to TRBD1. The V gene end was trimmed by 5 bases and the J gene end by 0 bases; junction bases not matched to a gene: 6. This CDR3 is 17 amino acids long. The V gene's germline CDR1 is LNHDA and CDR2 SQIVND (reference sequence). CDR3 DNA: TGTGCCAGTAGTCCGGGACAGGGGGTTAATAGCAATCAGCCCCAGCATTTT. Its translation: CASSPGQGVNSNQPQHF.

This clone was recorded only once. The chain uses TRBV7-9 and TRBJ2-3; 10 nucleotides align to TRBD2. CDR3 size: 19 residues. Trimming at V came to 1 base and at J to 3 bases, leaving 13 bases not matched to a gene. CDR1 is SEHNR, CDR2 FQNEAQ, per germline (reference sequence). This chain's CDR3 is CASSLGWASGSFFTDTQYF. CDR3 bases: TGTGCCAGCAGCTTAGGATGGGCTAGCGGGAGCTTTTTTACAGATACGCAGTATTTT. Drawing the rest from reference TRBV7-9 and TRBJ2-3, the complete variable domain is DTGVSQNPRHKITKRGQNVTFRCDPISEHNRLYWYRQTLGQGPEFLTYFQNEAQLEKSRLLSDRFSAERPKGSFSTLEIQRTEQGDSAMYLCASSLGWASGSFFTDTQYFGPGTRLTVL.

This clone was seen once. The rearrangement joins TRBV28 to TRBJ1-5, with D unclear. Germline CDR1 and CDR2: MDHEN and SYDVKM. CDR3 length: 15 residues. Deletions cut 4 bases from V and 4 bases from J, with 14 bases between. CDR3 region: CASSSDGRENQPQHF. CDR3 nucleotides: TGTGCCAGCAGTTCGGACGGGCGGGAGAATCAGCCCCAGCATTTT.

The CDR3 sequence: CASRNTAYEQYF. The CDR3 DNA follows: TGTGCCAGCAGGAATACAGCCTACGAGCAGTACTTC. The chain recombines TRBV27 with TRBJ2-7; D gene uncertain. CDR1 and CDR2 from the germline V gene are MNHEY and SMNVEV (reference sequence). Trimming removed 6 bases at V and 2 bases at J, with 8 bases between. The CDR3 runs 12 residues.

The chain couples TRBV4-2 to TRBJ1-4; maybe TRBD1 (5 bases). Looked up from germline, CDR1 is LGHNA and CDR2 is YNFKEQ. The CDR3 loop spans 14 amino acids. V lost 4 bases and J 8 bases, leaving 14 bases between the germline ends. CDR3 sequence reads: CASSPRQLTEKLFF. DNA of the CDR3: TGTGCCAGCAGCCCCAGACAGCTTACAGAAAAACTGTTTTTT.

The rearrangement uses TRBV5-1 and TRBJ1-1, with 8 bases lining up with TRBD1. Germline V CDR1 and CDR2: SGHRS, YFSETQ. J lost 7 bases, V lost 0 bases, and 5 bases had no gene match. This CDR3 comprises 14 residues. Here the CDR3 DNA reads TGCGCCAGCAGCTTGGCCCAGGGGGCGATTGAAGCTTTCTTT. This gives the protein CASSLAQGAIEAFF. The full variable domain, with the rest looked up from reference TRBV5-1 and TRBJ1-1, is KAGVTQTPRYLIKTRGQQVTLSCSPISGHRSVSWYQQTPGQGLQFLFEYFSETQRNKGNFPGRFSGRQFSNSRSEMNVSTLELGDSALYLCASSLAQGAIEAFFGQGTRLTVV.

Here the CDR3 DNA reads TGTGCCAGCCGTGCGATTGGGACAGGGGGCGCGGAGGGCTACACCTTC. This gives the protein CASRAIGTGGAEGYTF. The chain recombines TRBV19 with TRBJ1-2, with 12 nucleotides matching TRBD1. V lost 9 bases to trimming and J lost 8 bases; unmatched junction nucleotides: 16. Germline V gene lookup returns CDR1 LNHDA and CDR2 SQIVND (reference sequence). This CDR3 has 16 residues.

V usage is TRBV19 and J usage is TRBJ2-1, with a tentative D call TRBD2 (5 bases). Per germline, CDR1 LNHDA and CDR2 SQIVND (reference sequence). The CDR3 consists of 15 residues. V shed 6 bases and J shed 8 bases, with 20 bases lying between them. Here the CDR3 reads CASSQWFRAGDEQFF. CDR3 coding DNA: TGTGCCAGTAGCCAGTGGTTCCGGGCGGGCGATGAGCAGTTCTTC.

J is TRBJ2-1 and V is TRBV7-9; the D gene is possibly TRBD2 (5 bases). Trimming pared 5 bases from V and 2 bases from J, leaving 16 bases between. The germline gives CDR1 SEHNR, CDR2 FQNEAQ (reference sequence). This CDR3 region has 16 residues. The CDR3 sequence: CASSPGEGWAYNEQFF. The CDR3 nucleotides are TGTGCCAGCAGCCCCGGGGAAGGTTGGGCCTACAATGAGCAGTTCTTC.